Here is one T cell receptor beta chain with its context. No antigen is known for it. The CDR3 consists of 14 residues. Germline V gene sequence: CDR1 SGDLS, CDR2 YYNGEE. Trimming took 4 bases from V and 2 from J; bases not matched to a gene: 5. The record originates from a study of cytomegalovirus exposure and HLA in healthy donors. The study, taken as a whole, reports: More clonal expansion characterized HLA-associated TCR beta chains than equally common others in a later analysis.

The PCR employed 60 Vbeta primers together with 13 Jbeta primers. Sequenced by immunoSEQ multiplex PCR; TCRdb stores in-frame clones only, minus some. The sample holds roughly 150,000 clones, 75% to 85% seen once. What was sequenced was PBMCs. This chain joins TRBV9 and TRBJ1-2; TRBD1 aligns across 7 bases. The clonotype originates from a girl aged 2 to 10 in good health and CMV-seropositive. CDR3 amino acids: CASSPTGVNYGYTF. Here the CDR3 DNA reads TGTGCCAGCAGCCCTACAGGGGTGAACTATGGCTACACCTTC.